This T cell receptor (beta chain) was sequenced in a study of identical twins. General observations from the study: Alpha sequences that were out-of-frame and twin-shared showed an excess of low generation probability. Modelling underestimated the level of out-of-frame TCR alpha sharing observed in monozygotic twins.

MiXCR, run by TCRdb on the 5' RACE reads, gives a single entry per CDR3 protein. This table has a few hundred thousand distinct CDR3 sequences, approximately 17% appearing once. The CDR3 sequence runs 20 residues, both termini included. The V gene's germline CDR1 is SGHTA and CDR2 FQGNSA. In regard to this clonotype: Its antigen is currently unknown. A much bigger clone sits one base away, suggesting this may be a read error. Because the CDR3's place on the DNA is in doubt, the DNA is left out and the CDR3 is given as listed by TCRdb.

Sequencing input: naive T cells sorted from blood. This receptor was identified in a man aged 45 to 65 in good health. The chain employs TRBV7-2 and TRBJ2-2; TRBD2 reflects the table's D call only, with no check against the DNA. The CDR3 here is CACSSRTSGVPSNTGELFFF.